The T cell receptor beta chain under discussion was sequenced for a study of identical twins (dated by TCRdb to the mid-2010s). Broadly, across the study: TCR alpha and beta repertoires from monozygotic twins, unrelated adults of various ages and cord blood were deep-sequenced to test whether fetal clonotypes persist. To rule out contamination, replicate twin experiments were performed at different times with different library preparation protocols. The study at large found these results: In monozygotic twins, recombination models systematically underestimated out-of-frame TCR alpha sharing, but the models matched the sharing seen between unrelated individuals. Abundant cord blood beta clonotypes carried fewer insertions; young adult naive repertoires showed a weaker similar trend, while memory repertoires showed none. Compared with coincidental sharing between unrelated individuals, out-of-frame TCR alpha sequences shared between twins showed an excess of sequences with low generation probability. Zero-insertion analyses could be partly confounded by invariant T cells such as MAIT and iNKT, although diverse VJ usage argued against such confounding for most clonotypes. Excess twin sharing in beta out-of-frame sequences was weaker because fewer shared sequences lowered the signal-to-noise ratio. Because the same donors could not be followed over many years, the conclusions depended on cross-sectional statistical analysis.

Every donor in the study was a healthy Caucasian. The twin cohort consisted of three pairs of female monozygotic twins, all aged about 18 to 29 years. Miltenyi CD45RO+ enrichment and human naive T-cell isolation kits were used to isolate memory (CD45RO+) and naive T cells from PBMC. Notes on this clonotype: This clone's antigen is unknown. Per-base qualities were not stored, and no clone one base away is much larger.

To prepare the library, 5' RACE was applied. Sequencer: Illumina HiSeq 2000. Template switching introduced a universal primer binding site; the final cDNA contained a unique molecular identifier, enabling accurate counting of TCR cDNA molecules. Specific primers in the conserved constant-segment region were used to synthesize first-strand cDNA for the TCR alpha and beta chains. To control for contamination, every cDNA library was double barcoded, receiving both a SMART-Mk sample barcode and Illumina barcodes. TruSeq adapter sequences and Illumina sample barcodes were added in two successive PCR steps. The TCR alpha and beta cDNA libraries were sequenced on the Illumina HiSeq platform using custom primers. For the original study's pipeline: Raw reads were processed with MiGEC to extract unique molecular identifiers, and MiXCR was used to determine CDR3 positions. For each individual, recombination models were inferred using an EM algorithm with the repgenHMM and IGoR tools. The analysis of shared clonotypes was done with the tcR package in R, with sharing normalized by the product of cloneset sizes. To study raw recombination without the effects of thymic and clonal selection, out-of-frame nonproductive sequences were analyzed. In TCRdb, the public reads were trimmed at Q25 with fastp and aligned with MiXCR, with productive beta chains retained. Records with the same CDR3 protein are collapsed into one entry carrying the most frequent genes and DNA. The V and J calls reflect TCRdb's pipeline rather than the authors' work. This sample comprises around 240,000 distinct CDR3 sequences, around 7% of them detected only once. The top ten clones comprise roughly 3.6% of the sample.

Taken from the germline V gene, the CDR1 and CDR2 loops are SGHRS and YFSETQ. Here V drops 7 bases and J drops 2 bases, and the junction holds 12 bases not matched to any gene. The CDR3 numbers 17 residues from cysteine through phenylalanine. Only the CDR3 DNA stays, 51 bases, in frame from base 1. This sample also appeared in a second study, on yellow fever vaccine responses in identical twins. The second investigation adds: The T cell response to vaccination in identical twins was reported by the authors to appear partly convergent and partly personalized. Focusing on identical twins, the study followed the T cell clones that responded to the vaccine, and did so with precision.

The chain is made from TRBV5-1 and TRBJ2-6; a stretch of 7 junction bases matches TRBD1. Sequenced material: memory (CD45RO+) T cells sorted from blood. Reading the label with the study, this specimen's cell subset or site is: CD45RO+ enriched T cells. The TCR was taken from a woman under 30 in good health. The sequenced DNA: TGCGCCAGCCGTTATGCATCAGGGACAGCTGGGGCCAACGTCCTGACTTTC. It translates to CASRYASGTAGANVLTF. Here the CDR3 is joined to the reference TRBV5-1 and TRBJ2-6 genes, and the full variable domain is: KAGVTQTPRYLIKTRGQQVTLSCSPISGHRSVSWYQQTPGQGLQFLFEYFSETQRNKGNFPGRFSGRQFSNSRSEMNVSTLELGDSALYLCASRYASGTAGANVLTFGAGSRLTVL.